This TCR beta chain is from a study of cytomegalovirus exposure and HLA in healthy donors. This clone was seen a handful of times. What it recognizes is unknown. Primers: 60 Vbeta forward and 13 Jbeta reverse. Only in-frame clones appear in the TCRdb table, and some are missing; sequencing was by immunoSEQ multiplex PCR. This table has 120,000 or so clones, roughly 80% appearing once. General study findings and limits: Cytomegalovirus-associated TCR beta chains were listed, numbering over 150. A later analysis found most CMV-associated TCR beta chains apparently HLA-restricted.

This CDR3 contains 15 residues. Germline loops: CDR1 LNHDA, CDR2 SQIVND (reference sequence). Trimming took off 5 bases at V and 6 bases at J, with 17 bases between the two ends. Donors sampled were nominally healthy, though unrecorded immune exposures were likely. What was sequenced was PBMCs. The clonotype comes from a man aged 45-60 years in good health and CMV-seronegative. This chain connects TRBV19 to TRBJ2-1; D is perhaps TRBD1 (6 bases). The CDR3 loop is CASSPGDIGVNEQFF. DNA of the CDR3: TGTGCCAGTAGTCCCGGGGACATCGGTGTCAATGAGCAGTTCTTC.